The rows below give T cell receptor beta chains drawn from one sample of a study of OX40 agonist ivuxolimab in advanced cancers. Profiling relied on immunoSEQ multiplex PCR, and the TCRdb table lists in-frame clones only, not all of them. Of fewer than 75,000 clones listed, 87% are singletons. Sequencing used CD4+ or CD8+ T cells sorted from blood, obtained in a trial of the OX40 agonist ivuxolimab. All receptors come from an adult with an advanced solid tumor such as melanoma, head and neck, liver or kidney cancer. The CDR3 runs from the conserved cysteine through the conserved F or W. The D gene is left open where the match is weak. Not every row has a clone size; where given, it reads once, few, many or a size class.

abundance | j_gene | v_gene | d_gene | CDR3nt | CDR3aa
once | TRBJ2-7 | TRBV7-8 | TRBD2 | TGTGCCAGCAGCTTAGGACTAGCAGCCTACGAGCAGTACTTC | CASSLGLAAYEQYF
. | TRBJ2-1 | TRBV10-1 | TRBD2 | TGCGCCAGCAGTATGACTAGCGGGATATACAATGAGCAGTTCTTC | CASSMTSGIYNEQFF
. | TRBJ2-5 | TRBV11-2 | TRBD2 | TGTGCCAGCAGCTTAGTGCCCGCAGCGGGAGGTGGAGAGACCCAGTACTTC | CASSLVPAAGGGETQYF
once | TRBJ2-2 | TRBV5-5 | TRBD2 | TGTGCCAGCAGATCCGGGCTAGCGGAAAACACCGGGGAGCTGTTTTTT | CASRSGLAENTGELFF
. | TRBJ1-1 | TRBV11-1 | . | TGTGCCAGCAGCTTACGGGAGGGCACTGAAGCTTTCTTT | CASSLREGTEAFF
. | TRBJ1-6 | TRBV5-4 | TRBD1 | TGTGCCAGCAGCCTCTTTGGACAGGGAGCGTCACCCCTCCACTTT | CASSLFGQGASPLHF
. | TRBJ1-1 | TRBV15 | TRBD1 | TGTGCCACCAGCAGAGAAAAGGGGGCCGGGAACACTGAAGCTTTCTTT | CATSREKGAGNTEAFF
once | TRBJ2-3 | TRBV6-1 | . | TGTGCCAGCAGTGAACCAGGCGGTGGCACAGATACGCAGTATTTT | CASSEPGGGTDTQYF
few | TRBJ1-5 | TRBV6-1 | TRBD1 | TGTGCCAGCACGACAGGGAACAATCAGCCCCAGCATTTT | CASTTGNNQPQHF
. | TRBJ2-5 | TRBV5-1 | . | TGCGCCAGCAGCTTGGCTGGGGGGCAAGAGACCCAGTACTTC | CASSLAGGQETQYF
once | TRBJ1-2 | TRBV19 | TRBD1 | TGTGCCAGTAGCGAAACTTCCGGTGGACAGGGTTTCTATGGCTACACCTTC | CASSETSGGQGFYGYTF
. | TRBJ2-1 | TRBV18 | . | TGTGCCAGCTCACAGGGGAGAGATGAGCAGTTCTTC | CASSQGRDEQFF
. | TRBJ2-2 | TRBV7-2 | . | TGTGCCAGCAGCGCTACCAGGGTCGACACCGGGGAGCTGTTTTTT | CASSATRVDTGELFF
. | TRBJ2-1 | TRBV2 | TRBD2 | TGTGCCAGCAGCAATGCTGGGACTAGCCGAACCCCACGGGCCTACAATGAGCAGTTCTTC | CASSNAGTSRTPRAYNEQFF
. | TRBJ1-2 | TRBV5-8 | . | TGTGCCAGCACCTCCCCAACAGGTCCCTATGGCTACACCTTC | CASTSPTGPYGYTF
. | TRBJ2-7 | TRBV14 | . | TGTGCCAGCAGCCAAGGTAGAACCTTCACCTACGAGCAGTACTTC | CASSQGRTFTYEQYF
. | TRBJ2-1 | TRBV5-1 | TRBD2 | TGCGCCAGCAGCCAGAGGGTCGAGCGGGAGGGTACATACAATGAGCAGTTCTTC | CASSQRVEREGTYNEQFF
. | TRBJ1-5 | TRBV5-6 | TRBD1 | TGTGCCAGCAGCTTGGTCGGGTCGGGACAGGGTGGAGGCCAGCCCCAGCATTTT | CASSLVGSGQGGGQPQHF
. | TRBJ2-5 | TRBV28 | . | TGTGCCAGCAGTTTGGTTGCCCAAGAGACCCAGTACTTC | CASSLVAQETQYF
. | TRBJ2-1 | TRBV7-2 | . | TGTGCCAGCATCCATGCTAGCGTGAGCTCCTACAATGAGCAGTTCTTC | CASIHASVSSYNEQFF
. | TRBJ2-1 | TRBV19 | TRBD1 | TGTGCCAGCCGAACAGGGGGCAACTCTCATGAGCAGTTCTTC | CASRTGGNSHEQFF
. | TRBJ1-4 | TRBV28 | TRBD1 | TGTGCCAGCAGTTTATCTCAGGGGGCTTTCGGTGAAAAACTGTTTTTT | CASSLSQGAFGEKLFF
few | TRBJ2-3 | TRBV21-1 | . | TGTGCCAGCAGCAAAGAAAGGCAAGCGGGAGCTAGCACAGATACGCAGTATTTT | CASSKERQAGASTDTQYF
. | TRBJ2-2 | TRBV7-3 | . | TGTGCCAGCAGCTTGGACCCGAACACCGGGGAGCTGTTTTTT | CASSLDPNTGELFF
. | TRBJ2-7 | TRBV7-8 | . | TGTGCCAGCAGCTCTCTCTACGAGCAGTACTTC | CASSSLYEQYF
. | TRBJ2-7 | TRBV18 | TRBD1 | TGTGCCAGCTCACCAGACAGGGGGTCTGTCGAGCAGTACTTC | CASSPDRGSVEQYF
. | TRBJ2-7 | TRBV7-9 | . | TGTGCCAGCAGCCTTCGACAGGATAACCACGAGCAGTACTTC | CASSLRQDNHEQYF
. | TRBJ2-3 | TRBV13 | TRBD1 | TGTGCCAGCAGCTTCGAACAGGGGGCGGCGGATACGCAGTATTTT | CASSFEQGAADTQYF
. | TRBJ1-2 | TRBV7-9 | . | TGTGCCAGCAGCAAGGACAGCAACGCGAACTATGGCTACACCTTC | CASSKDSNANYGYTF
few | TRBJ1-5 | TRBV15 | TRBD1 | TGTGCCACCAGCTACCCAGGGGGCCAGCCCCAGCATTTT | CATSYPGGQPQHF
. | TRBJ2-7 | TRBV2 | . | TGTGCCAGCATCTTAGCTCGGCATCCGTCGAGGAACGAGCAGTACTTC | CASILARHPSRNEQYF
. | TRBJ2-2 | TRBV11-3 | . | TGTGCCAGCGGGAGTATTACCGGGGAGCTGTTTTTT | CASGSITGELFF
. | TRBJ1-4 | TRBV4-3 | . | TGCGCCAGCAGCCAAGATTTCGCAGGAAGGCAGGAAAAACTGTTTTTT | CASSQDFAGRQEKLFF
few | TRBJ2-7 | TRBV6-5 | . | TGTGCCAGCAGTTACTCGGGGGAGGACTACGAGCAGTACTTC | CASSYSGEDYEQYF
. | TRBJ2-1 | TRBV4-1 | . | TGCGCCAGCAGTCGGGACGTAGGAGCGGAGCAGTTCTTC | CASSRDVGAEQFF
. | TRBJ2-7 | TRBV2 | . | TGTGCCAGCAGTGAATTTACCTACGAGCAGTACTTC | CASSEFTYEQYF
. | TRBJ1-5 | TRBV6-5 | . | TGTGCCAGCAGTGACAGCCTGAATCAGCCCCAGCATTTT | CASSDSLNQPQHF
. | TRBJ1-3 | TRBV5-6 | . | TGTGCCAGCAGCAAGGGGGGGACGAGCTCTGGAAACACCATATATTTT | CASSKGGTSSGNTIYF
few | TRBJ1-5 | TRBV5-6 | . | TGTGCCAGCAGCTTGGCCGCGGCAGGGAGTCAGCCCCAGCATTTT | CASSLAAAGSQPQHF
. | TRBJ1-5 | TRBV6-1 | . | TGTGCCAGCAAGGAAACGGTAAATCAGCCCCAGCATTTT | CASKETVNQPQHF
. | TRBJ2-7 | TRBV28 | TRBD1 | TGTGCCAGCGAAAGGGACAGGAGGAACGAGCAGTACTTC | CASERDRRNEQYF
. | TRBJ2-7 | TRBV2 | TRBD2 | TGTGCCAGCAGTGAAGGACTAGCGGGACTCTACGAGCAGTACTTC | CASSEGLAGLYEQYF
once | TRBJ1-2 | TRBV5-1 | TRBD1 | TGCGCCAGCAGTGTATCAGGGGGCAACAGCTATGGCTACACCTTC | CASSVSGGNSYGYTF
. | TRBJ1-2 | TRBV29-1 | TRBD1 | TGCAGCGTTGGACAGGGGAAAGATTATGGCTACACCTTC | CSVGQGKDYGYTF
once | TRBJ1-1 | TRBV29-1 | . | TGCAGCGCGGACGGGATTGGAGGGACTGAAGCTTTCTTT | CSADGIGGTEAFF
once | TRBJ2-2 | TRBV5-1 | TRBD2 | TGCGCCAGCGGAGTAGCGGGAGTAACCGGGGAGCTGTTTTTT | CASGVAGVTGELFF
. | TRBJ2-2 | TRBV10-2 | . | TGCGCCAGCGGTGGGTCCCACACCGGGGAGCTGTTTTTT | CASGGSHTGELFF
once | TRBJ2-3 | TRBV7-8 | . | TGTGCCAGCAGCTTCGGGGCGCAGAGCGATACGCAGTATTTT | CASSFGAQSDTQYF
once | TRBJ2-7 | TRBV4-3 | . | TGCGCCAGCAGCCAAGCCGGGGGACAGTCCTACGAGCAGTACTTC | CASSQAGGQSYEQYF
. | TRBJ2-2 | TRBV4-2 | TRBD1 | TGTGCCAGCAGCACAACAGGACAGGAAGGCGGGGAGCTGTTTTTT | CASSTTGQEGGELFF
. | TRBJ1-4 | TRBV19 | . | TGTGCCAGTAGTATATTGGCAGGGAGGGGTGAAAAACTGTTTTTT | CASSILAGRGEKLFF
few | TRBJ1-1 | TRBV5-1 | . | TGCGCCAGCAGCTTGGTGCGGGATACTGAAGCTTTCTTT | CASSLVRDTEAFF
. | TRBJ1-1 | TRBV18 | . | TGTGCCAGCTCCCAGACAGTGAACACTGAAGCTTTCTTT | CASSQTVNTEAFF
once | TRBJ2-1 | TRBV6-5 | . | TGTGCCAGCAGTTACTTTCCAGCAACTGAGCAGTTCTTC | CASSYFPATEQFF
. | TRBJ1-2 | TRBV7-2 | . | TGTGCCAGCAGCTTATCACGCACCTATGGCTACACCTTC | CASSLSRTYGYTF
. | TRBJ2-7 | TRBV4-2 | . | TGTGCCAGCAGCCAAGATTCAGAGACCTACGAGCAGTACTTC | CASSQDSETYEQYF
. | TRBJ2-2 | TRBV19 | TRBD1 | TGTGCCAGTAGTATATCTCAGGACAGGGGTTTAGGAGAGCTGTTTTTT | CASSISQDRGLGELFF
. | TRBJ1-1 | TRBV5-6 | . | TGTGCCAGCAGCTTACTAATGGCGACGAACACTGAAGCTTTCTTT | CASSLLMATNTEAFF
. | TRBJ2-7 | TRBV29-1 | . | TGCAGCGGACGAGGGGACTCCTACGAGCAGTACTTC | CSGRGDSYEQYF
. | TRBJ1-2 | TRBV18 | TRBD1 | TGTGCCAGCTCCCGCGGACAGGATTCGGGCTACACCTTC | CASSRGQDSGYTF